The 4 T cell receptor beta chains below come from one sample, sequenced in a study of shared clonotypes between healthy human individuals. Here immunoSEQ multiplex PCR was the method, and the copy in TCRdb shows in-frame clones only, minus some. The sample carries about 2,100,000 clones, about 93% recorded once. CD45RO-negative cells were positively selected for CCR7, leaving out terminally differentiated effector memory CD45RA+ cells. The sequenced sample consisted of naive CD8+ T cells from PBMCs. The receptors were gathered from a man aged 18-30 years in good health. Some clones in this sample may be carry-over from other donors' samples.

The chain uses TRBV7-9 and TRBJ2-1, with D perhaps assigned TRBD1 or TRBD2 (5 bases each). Trimming stripped 2 bases from V and 5 bases from J, with 16 bases between. This CDR3 has 16 amino acids. Per germline, CDR1 SEHNR and CDR2 FQNEAQ (reference sequence). The CDR3 loop is CASSLNPQRTNNEQFF. The CDR3 coding sequence is TGTGCCAGCAGCTTAAATCCCCAGCGGACAAACAATGAGCAGTTCTTC.

This chain connects TRBV5-1 to TRBJ2-1; 14 bases are shared with TRBD2. The germline V gene has CDR1 SGHRS and CDR2 YFSETQ. This CDR3 has 20 amino acids. Unmatched junction bases numbered 14, after V lost 0 bases and J lost 6 bases. The CDR3 sequence is CASSLVGTSGRAGGLNEQFF. The CDR3 nucleotides are TGCGCCAGCAGCTTGGTCGGGACTAGCGGGAGAGCCGGGGGGCTCAATGAGCAGTTCTTC.

V is TRBV11-2 and J is TRBJ1-2; D is uncertain. With 4 bases removed from V and 8 bases from J, the gap between germline ends came to 14 bases. The CDR3 has 13 residues. Per the germline V gene, CDR1 is SGHAT and CDR2 is FQNNGV. CDR3 in amino acids: CASSSGIGSGYTF. The CDR3 bases are TGTGCCAGCAGCTCGGGAATAGGATCGGGCTACACCTTC.

The chain carries TRBV2 and TRBJ2-7; D is undetermined. The germline V gene has CDR1 SNHLY and CDR2 FYNNEI. The length of the CDR3 is 14 residues. V was clipped by 6 bases and J by 2 bases, with 14 bases between them. The CDR3: CASSAGPTPYEQYF. In nucleotides, the CDR3 is TGTGCCAGCAGCGCCGGGCCGACGCCCTACGAGCAGTACTTC.